Sequencing of this T cell receptor (beta chain) was carried out in a study of cytomegalovirus exposure and HLA in healthy donors. Study results and limitations: TCR beta sequences numbering around 15,000 were associated with HLA alleles at 0.05 false discovery rate in a later analysis. Altogether, some 170 TCR beta chains were recorded as cytomegalovirus-associated. Certain indistinguishable V segments, among them TRBV6-2 and TRBV6-3, were excluded.

The V gene's germline CDR1 is MNHEY and CDR2 SMNVEV (reference sequence). This CDR3 has 14 residues. V was clipped by 6 bases and J by 3 bases; unmatched bases: 6. As regards this clone: Its target is unknown.

Every donor was a healthy person donating bone marrow. PCR involved 60 Vbeta and 13 Jbeta primers. TCRdb's copy holds only in-frame clones and misses some; the assay was immunoSEQ multiplex PCR. The sample holds around 150,000 clones, about 80% seen once. This rearrangement joins TRBV27 to TRBJ2-3; 7 positions match TRBD2. The receptor's source is a middle-aged man in good health and CMV-seronegative. The sample taken for sequencing was PBMCs. The CDR3 here is CASSRTRRTDTQYF. DNA for the CDR3: TGTGCCAGCAGCAGGACTAGAAGGACAGATACGCAGTATTTT.